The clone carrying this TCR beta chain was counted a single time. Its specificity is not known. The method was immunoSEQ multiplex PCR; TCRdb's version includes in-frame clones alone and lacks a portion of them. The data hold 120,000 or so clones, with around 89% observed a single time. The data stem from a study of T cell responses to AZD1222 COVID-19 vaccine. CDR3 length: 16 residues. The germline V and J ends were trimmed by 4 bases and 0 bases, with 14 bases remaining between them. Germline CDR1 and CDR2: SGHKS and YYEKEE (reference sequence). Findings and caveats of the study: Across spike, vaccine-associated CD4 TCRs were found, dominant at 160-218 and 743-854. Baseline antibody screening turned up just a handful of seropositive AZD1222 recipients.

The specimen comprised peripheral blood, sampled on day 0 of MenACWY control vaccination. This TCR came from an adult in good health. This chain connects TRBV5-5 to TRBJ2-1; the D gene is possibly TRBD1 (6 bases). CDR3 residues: CASSLLGQISYNEQFF. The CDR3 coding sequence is TGTGCCAGCAGCCTGCTGGGACAAATCTCCTACAATGAGCAGTTCTTC.